This TCR beta chain was obtained from a study of blood T cell repertoires in COVID-19. Whole-study context: Samples representing acute and convalescent COVID-19 were sourced from the United States, Italy and Spain. In each case, the material was cDNA or gDNA derived from T cells, B-cell-depleted T cells, or PBMCs.

The CDR3 has 15 amino acids. Per germline, CDR1 ENHRY and CDR2 SYGVKD. With V trimmed by 3 bases and J by 3 bases, 7 bases remained unmatched. In the authors' workflow: Nucleated cell counts were estimated from reference gene primer amplification. The repertoire was sequenced with immunoSEQ multiplex PCR; TCRdb's copy has only in-frame clones and lacks some. That table gives V, J and clone size, and the DNA gave D and trimming. The sample records 200,000 to 250,000 clones, around 80% being singletons. This receptor was identified in a human donor in a cohort sampled during active COVID-19. Sequencing was carried out using peripheral blood. The chain employs TRBV10-3 and TRBJ2-7; 8 bases agree with TRBD2. CDR3 DNA sequence: TGTGCCATCAGTGAACGGGGGGGCAATAACTACGAGCAGTACTTC. Translation: CAISERGGNNYEQYF.